This T cell receptor (beta chain) was documented in a study of cytomegalovirus exposure and HLA in healthy donors. Study-wide points: From TCR beta sequences, most subjects' HLA-A and HLA-B alleles were reportedly predicted accurately.

Primers included in the PCR were 60 Vbeta and 13 Jbeta primers. The protocol was immunoSEQ multiplex PCR, while the TCRdb copy is restricted to in-frame clones and leaves out a portion. The table has 140,000 to 150,000 clones, approximately 79% seen once. The CDR3 has 15 amino acids. Trimming took 4 bases from V and 1 from J; bases not matched to a gene: 3. Looked up from germline, CDR1 is SGHRS and CDR2 is YFSETQ. For this clone: Its antigen is as yet unknown.

Sequencing was done on a sample of PBMCs. This clonotype originated in a woman under 40 in good health and CMV-seronegative. V and J are TRBV5-1 and TRBJ2-1, with TRBD1 matching over 9 bases. CDR3 sequence reads: CASSPDRGSYNEQFF. CDR3 bases: TGCGCCAGCAGCCCGGACAGGGGATCCTACAATGAGCAGTTCTTC.